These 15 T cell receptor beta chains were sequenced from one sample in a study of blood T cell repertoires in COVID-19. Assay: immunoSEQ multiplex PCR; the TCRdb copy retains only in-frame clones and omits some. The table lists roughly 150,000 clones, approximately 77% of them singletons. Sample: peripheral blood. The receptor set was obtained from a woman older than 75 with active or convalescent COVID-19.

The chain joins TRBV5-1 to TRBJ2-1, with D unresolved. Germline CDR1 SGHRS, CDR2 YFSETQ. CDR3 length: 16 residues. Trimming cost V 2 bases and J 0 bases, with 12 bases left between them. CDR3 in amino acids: CASSFSRSSSYNEQFF. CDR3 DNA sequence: TGCGCCAGCAGCTTCTCTAGATCGAGCTCCTACAATGAGCAGTTCTTC.

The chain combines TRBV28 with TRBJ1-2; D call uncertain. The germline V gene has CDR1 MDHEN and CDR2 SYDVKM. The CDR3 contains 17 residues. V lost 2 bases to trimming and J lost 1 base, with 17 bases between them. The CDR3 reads CASSLRPLGVLNYGYTF. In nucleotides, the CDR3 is TGTGCCAGCAGTTTACGACCTCTCGGGGTACTTAACTATGGCTACACCTTC.

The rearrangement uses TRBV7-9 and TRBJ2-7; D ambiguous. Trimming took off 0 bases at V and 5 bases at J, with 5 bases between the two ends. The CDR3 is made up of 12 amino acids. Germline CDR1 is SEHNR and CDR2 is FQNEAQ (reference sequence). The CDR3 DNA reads TGTGCCAGCAGCTTAGCCGAGAACGAGCAGTACTTC. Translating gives CASSLAENEQYF.

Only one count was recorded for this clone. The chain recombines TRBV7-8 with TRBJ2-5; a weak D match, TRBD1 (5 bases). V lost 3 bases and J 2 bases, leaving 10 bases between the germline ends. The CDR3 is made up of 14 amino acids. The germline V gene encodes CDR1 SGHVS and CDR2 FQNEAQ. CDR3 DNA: TGTGCCAGCAGCTTGACAGAGCTTCAAGAGACCCAGTACTTC. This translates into CASSLTELQETQYF.

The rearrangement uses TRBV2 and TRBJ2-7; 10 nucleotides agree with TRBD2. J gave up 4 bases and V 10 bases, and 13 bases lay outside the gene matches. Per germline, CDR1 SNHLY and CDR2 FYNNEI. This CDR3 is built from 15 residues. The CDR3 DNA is TGTGCCATCGCCATGGGTAGCGGGAGGTTGTACGAGCAGTACTTC. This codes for CAIAMGSGRLYEQYF.

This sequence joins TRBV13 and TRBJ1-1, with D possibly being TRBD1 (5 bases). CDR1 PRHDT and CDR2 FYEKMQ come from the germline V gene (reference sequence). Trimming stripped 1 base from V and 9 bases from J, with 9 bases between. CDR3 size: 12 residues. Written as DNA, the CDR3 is TGTGCCAGCAGCTTAGAGGGGTGGAAAGCTTTCTTT. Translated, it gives CASSLEGWKAFF.

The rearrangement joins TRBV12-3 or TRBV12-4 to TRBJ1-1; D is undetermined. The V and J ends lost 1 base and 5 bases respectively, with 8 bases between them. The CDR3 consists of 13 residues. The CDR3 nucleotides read TGTGCCAGCAGTTTAGGAGAGTGGACTGAAGCTTTCTTT. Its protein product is CASSLGEWTEAFF.

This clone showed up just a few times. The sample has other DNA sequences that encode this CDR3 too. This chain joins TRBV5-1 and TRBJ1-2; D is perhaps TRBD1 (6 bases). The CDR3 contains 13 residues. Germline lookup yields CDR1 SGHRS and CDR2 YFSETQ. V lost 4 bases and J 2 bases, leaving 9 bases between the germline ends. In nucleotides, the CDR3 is TGCGCCAGCAGCCCAGGGGTGAACTATGGCTACACCTTC. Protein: CASSPGVNYGYTF.

The CDR3 DNA reads as TGCGCCAGCAGCTTGGCACCTAGCGGGAAAAATGAGCAGTTCTTC. Translated, it gives CASSLAPSGKNEQFF. V gene TRBV5-1 combines with J gene TRBJ2-1; 9 bases are shared with TRBD2. Unmatched junction bases numbered 5, after V lost 0 bases and J lost 7 bases. Germline values: CDR1 SGHRS, CDR2 YFSETQ. This CDR3 comprises 15 residues.

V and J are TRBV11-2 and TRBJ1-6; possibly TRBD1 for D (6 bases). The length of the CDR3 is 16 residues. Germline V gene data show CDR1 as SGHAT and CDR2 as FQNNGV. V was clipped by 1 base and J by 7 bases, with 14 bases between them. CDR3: CASSLVTGIVNSPLHF. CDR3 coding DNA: TGTGCCAGCAGCTTAGTCACAGGGATAGTAAATTCACCCCTCCACTTT.

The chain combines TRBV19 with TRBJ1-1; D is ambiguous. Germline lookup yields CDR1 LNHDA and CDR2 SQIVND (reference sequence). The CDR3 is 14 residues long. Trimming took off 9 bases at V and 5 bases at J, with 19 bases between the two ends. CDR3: CASYPGGLNTEAFF. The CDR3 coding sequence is TGTGCCAGCTACCCTGGAGGGTTAAATACTGAAGCTTTCTTT.

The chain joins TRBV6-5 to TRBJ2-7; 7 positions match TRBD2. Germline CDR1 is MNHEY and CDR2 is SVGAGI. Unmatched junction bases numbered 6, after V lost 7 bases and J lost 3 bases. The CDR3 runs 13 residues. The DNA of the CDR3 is TGTGCCAGCATGGGGGAGGGTCGCTACGAGCAGTACTTC. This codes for CASMGEGRYEQYF.

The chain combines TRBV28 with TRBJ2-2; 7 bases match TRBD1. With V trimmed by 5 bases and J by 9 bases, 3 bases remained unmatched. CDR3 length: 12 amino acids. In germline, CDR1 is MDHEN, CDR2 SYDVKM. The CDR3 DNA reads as TGTGCCAGCAGTGTGGGACAGTGGGAGCTGTTTTTT. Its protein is CASSVGQWELFF. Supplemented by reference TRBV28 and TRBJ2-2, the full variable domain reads DVKVTQSSRYLVKRTGEKVFLECVQDMDHENMFWYRQDPGLGLRLIYFSYDVKMKEKGDIPEGYSVSREKKERFSLILESASTNQTSMYLCASSVGQWELFFGEGSRLTVL.

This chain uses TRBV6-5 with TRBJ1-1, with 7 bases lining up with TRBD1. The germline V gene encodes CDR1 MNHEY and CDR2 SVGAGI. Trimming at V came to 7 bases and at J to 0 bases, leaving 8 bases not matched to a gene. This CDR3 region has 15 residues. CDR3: CASINRGYMNTEAFF. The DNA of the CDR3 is TGTGCCAGCATTAACAGGGGCTACATGAACACTGAAGCTTTCTTT.

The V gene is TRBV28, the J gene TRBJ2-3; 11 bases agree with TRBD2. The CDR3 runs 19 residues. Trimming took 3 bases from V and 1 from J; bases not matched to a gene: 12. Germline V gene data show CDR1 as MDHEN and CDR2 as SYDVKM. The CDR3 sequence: CASSFSLAGGVKGTDTQYF. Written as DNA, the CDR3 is TGTGCCAGCAGTTTCTCCCTAGCGGGAGGAGTTAAGGGCACAGATACGCAGTATTTT.